This entry lists 13 T cell receptor beta chains sequenced from one sample in a study of tissue T cells after allogeneic stem cell transplantation. The data were produced by immunoSEQ multiplex PCR, yet TCRdb's version contains in-frame clones alone and is incomplete. The top ten hold 0.5% to 0.6% of the sample, which has 40,000 to 50,000 clones, 73% seen once. Sequences were obtained from sorted cells pooled from one or two spleens. Source of these receptors: a pool of C57BL/6 mice in good health.

As regards this clone: Germline and genes: mouse. The CDR3 end falls 1 residue outside the read, so it is completed with the germline J gene. The chain recombines TRBV12-2 with TRBJ1-5; TRBD1 might be the D (6 bases). V gave up 4 bases and J gave up 1 base, with 13 bases separating them. CDR1 is SGHLS and CDR2 is HYDKME in the germline V gene. This CDR3 has 15 residues. CDR3 sequence reads: CASSPQGTNNQAPLF. CDR3 bases read: TGTGCCAGCTCACCTCAGGGGACGAACAACCAGGCTCCGCTT. The whole variable domain, filled in from reference TRBV12-2 and TRBJ1-5, reads NSGVVQSPRYIIKGKGERSILKCIPISGHLSVAWYQQTQGQELKFFIQHYDKMERDKGNLPSRFSVQQFDDYHSEMNMSALELEDSAVYFCASSPQGTNNQAPLFGEGTRLSVL.

Of note for this clone: Mouse germline and gene names are used. Coverage ceases 1 residue before the CDR3 finishes, and the germline J gene fills in the end. The chain is built from TRBV20 and TRBJ1-1; D perhaps matches TRBD1 (6 bases). V lost 5 bases and J 0 bases, leaving 10 bases between the germline ends. CDR3 length equals 13 residues. The germline V gene has CDR1 GFQATS and CDR2 STVNSAI. Here the CDR3 reads CGASRDTNTEVFF. The DNA read from the CDR3 is TGTGGTGCTTCCCGGGACACAAACACAGAAGTCTTC.

Comments on this clone: Mouse gene names and germline throughout. The missing CDR3 end, 1 residue past where the read stops, is filled in from the germline J gene. The chain has TRBV31 and TRBJ1-4; 7 bases agree with TRBD1. V shed 2 bases and J 3 bases; nucleotides not matched to a gene: 3. The CDR3 covers 14 residues. Per the germline V gene, CDR1 is GKSSPN and CDR2 is SITVG. CDR3 protein: CAWSRDRANERLFF. Partial CDR3 DNA: TGTGCCTGGAGTAGGGACAGAGCCAACGAAAGATTATTT.

As concerns this clone: Mouse gene names and germline throughout. The DNA ends 1 residue before the CDR3 does, and the rest of the CDR3 is filled in from the germline J gene. V and J are TRBV5 and TRBJ2-5; TRBD1 agrees at 12 bases. J gave up 2 bases and V 3 bases, and 9 bases lay outside the gene matches. The CDR3 has 18 amino acids. Germline V lookup: CDR1 LGHNA, CDR2 YNLKQL (reference sequence). The CDR3 spells CASSHLPGQGAGQDTQYF. CDR3 bases read: TGTGCCAGCAGCCATCTCCCGGGACAGGGGGCAGGCCAAGACACCCAGTAC.

Remarks on this clone: Germline and genes here are mouse. The sequenced fragment ends 1 residue before the CDR3 boundary, so the rest is inferred from the germline J gene. The chain joins TRBV15 to TRBJ1-2, with D tentatively TRBD1 (5 bases). This CDR3 contains 14 residues. Trimming stripped 2 bases from V and 3 bases from J, with 10 bases between. Germline V gene lookup returns CDR1 SGHND and CDR2 FRSKSL. The covered CDR3 bases are TGTGCCAGCAGTTTAAGGGGAGGGGACTCCGACTACACC. Protein product: CASSLRGGDSDYT. The complete CDR3 sequence is CASSLRGGDSDYTF.

This clone turned up a few times. Genes here carry mouse names. The DNA ends 1 residue before the CDR3 does, and the rest of the CDR3 is filled in from the germline J gene. V usage is TRBV2 and J usage is TRBJ2-7; 7 bases map to TRBD2. J was trimmed by 4 bases and V by 3 bases; bases with no gene match: 0. Per the germline V gene, CDR1 is LGHNA and CDR2 is YSYQKL. This CDR3 is 12 amino acids long. The CDR3 bases that were read are TGTGCCAGCAGCCACTGGGGGTATGAACAGTAC. Amino acids: CASSHWGYEQY. The whole CDR3 reads CASSHWGYEQYF.

This clone was counted a few times. Gene names are mouse gene names. The sequence runs out 1 residue before the end of the CDR3; the remainder is reconstructed from the germline J gene. The gene calls are TRBV13-3 and TRBJ1-4, with 9 bases that match TRBD1. CDR1 and CDR2 from the germline V gene are NNHDY and SYVADS. The V gene end was trimmed by 1 base and the J gene end by 0 bases; junction bases not matched to a gene: 1. This CDR3 spans 16 amino acids. The sequenced CDR3 bases are TGTGCCAGCAGTGATAGGACAGGGGTTTCCAACGAAAGATTATTT. Encoded protein: CASSDRTGVSNERLF. The entire CDR3 protein is CASSDRTGVSNERLFF.

A single count supports this clone. Mouse names are used for the genes. The DNA ends 1 residue before the CDR3 does, and the rest of the CDR3 is filled in from the germline J gene. The chain uses TRBV19 and TRBJ2-3; perhaps TRBD2 as D (5 bases). CDR3 size: 11 residues. Germline V gives CDR1 FNHDT, CDR2 SITEND (reference sequence). Trimming took off 8 bases at V and 1 base at J, with 5 bases between the two ends. The CDR3 DNA, read in part, is TGTGCCAGTGGGGGTGCAGAAACGCTGTAT. Amino acid sequence: CASGGAETLY. The CDR3 in full is CASGGAETLYF.

In this sample, this clone turned up a few times. Gene names refer to mouse genes. The sequenced fragment ends 1 residue before the CDR3 boundary, so the rest is inferred from the germline J gene. The rearrangement joins TRBV4 to TRBJ2-1, with 11 bases matching TRBD2. The CDR3 length is 14 residues. CDR1 LGHDT and CDR2 YNNKQL come from the germline V gene (reference sequence). Trimming at V came to 4 bases and at J to 7 bases, leaving 3 bases not matched to a gene. The CDR3 here is CASSWDWGRAEQFF. The sequenced part of the CDR3 DNA is TGTGCCAGCAGCTGGGACTGGGGGAGGGCTGAGCAGTTC.

About this clone itself: Gene labels here are mouse ones. The read finishes 1 residue shy of the CDR3 end, and the germline J gene is used to complete it. The V and J genes are TRBV2 and TRBJ1-1; 10 bases align to TRBD1. From germline, CDR1 is LGHNA and CDR2 YSYQKL. With 5 bases clipped from V and 2 bases from J, the junction kept 5 bases outside the gene matches. The CDR3 spans 15 residues. The DNA read from the CDR3 is TGTGCCAGCAGCTCCGGGACAGGGGCTAACACAGAAGTCTTC. Amino acids: CASSSGTGANTEVF. The CDR3 as a whole reads CASSSGTGANTEVFF. Full variable domain (rest looked up from reference TRBV2 and TRBJ1-1): DPKIIQKPKYLVAVTGSEKILICEQYLGHNAMYWYRQSAKKPLEFMFSYSYQKLMDNQTASSRFQPQSSKKNHLDLQITALKPDDSATYFCASSSGTGANTEVFFGKGTRLTVV.

A word on this clone: The germline and genes are mouse ones. The read finishes 1 residue shy of the CDR3 end, and the germline J gene is used to complete it. The chain employs TRBV12-1 and TRBJ1-6; 7 bases fit TRBD1. TRBJ1-6 counts as an open reading frame of uncertain function. Germline CDR1 SGHSN, CDR2 HYEKVE. There are 15 residues in the CDR3. J was trimmed by 8 bases and V by 1 base; bases with no gene match: 7. Partial CDR3 DNA: TGTGCCAGCTCTCTTCACAGGGGTGGAGATTCGCCCCTCTAC. Amino acids: CASSLHRGGDSPLY. The whole CDR3 reads CASSLHRGGDSPLYF.

As to this clone: Gene names and germline refer to mouse. The part of the CDR3 DNA that was read is TGTGCCAGCAGCCAACAGGGGGCGGAGGACCAAGACACCCAGTAC. It is translated as CASSQQGAEDQDTQY. The whole CDR3 is CASSQQGAEDQDTQYF. The chain combines TRBV2 with TRBJ2-5, with 8 bases aligning to TRBD1. The DNA ends 1 residue before the CDR3 does, and the rest of the CDR3 is filled in from the germline J gene. The CDR3 length is 16 residues. CDR1 and CDR2 (germline): LGHNA, YSYQKL. The J segment lost 1 base and the V segment lost 2 bases, leaving 5 bases of the junction unmatched.

On this clone itself: Each gene name is a mouse one. Coverage ceases 1 residue before the CDR3 finishes, and the germline J gene fills in the end. The V call is TRBV3, the J call TRBJ1-1; 7 bases align to TRBD1. From germline, CDR1 is SNHLY and CDR2 FYNGKV (reference sequence). The CDR3 contains 14 residues. The V and J ends lost 4 bases and 0 bases, in that order; junction bases with no gene match: 2. Partial CDR3 DNA: TGTGCCAGCAGCTCCGGGACAGCAAACACAGAAGTCTTC. It specifies CASSSGTANTEVF. The full CDR3 reads CASSSGTANTEVFF. Based on the CDR3 plus reference TRBV3 and TRBJ1-1, the full variable domain is GPKVLQIPSHQIIDMGQMVTLNCDPVSNHLYFYWYKQILGQQMEFLVNFYNGKVMEKSKLFKDQFSVERPDGSYFTLKIQPTALEDSAVYFCASSSGTANTEVFFGKGTRLTVV.